The 20 T cell receptor beta chains listed next were all sequenced from one sample in a study of tumor-infiltrating lymphocytes in oesophageal squamous cell carcinoma. TCRdb reprocessed the PCR reads with MiXCR, giving one entry per CDR3 protein. Of approximately 17,000 distinct CDR3 sequences in the sample, 44% are singletons; the top ten hold about two fifths. The sample comprised blood. The source of these receptors is a female donor with esophageal squamous cell carcinoma.

Comment on this clonotype: The junction does not match germline at one end; this may be a read error. The chain couples TRBV4-1 to TRBJ2-3, with a tentative D call TRBD1 (5 bases). There are 18 residues in the CDR3. Germline CDR1 MGHRA, CDR2 YSYEKL. DNA of the CDR3: TGCGCCAGCAGCCAAGATCCCCCGCAGGGTTTACTTAATTCACCCCTCCACTTC. Protein product: CASSQDPPQGLLNSPLHF.

As concerns this clonotype: At one end, the junction sequence differs from germline, possibly due to a read error. This sequence joins TRBV7-6 and TRBJ2-1; D tentatively reads TRBD1 or TRBD2 (6 bases each). The end of the DNA is better explained by TRBJ2-7, so the J call may be wrong. Germline V gene lookup returns CDR1 SGHVS and CDR2 FNYEAQ. The CDR3 loop spans 15 amino acids. CDR3 bases: TGTGCTAGCAGCTTAGCGGCAGGGGACTCCTACGAGCAGTACTTC. It codes for CASSLAAGDSYEQYF.

With regard to this clonotype: The junction differs from germline at one of its ends, possibly a read error. The chain recombines TRBV27 with TRBJ2-3; the D call may be TRBD1 or TRBD2 (5 bases each). The CDR3 is 16 residues long. In germline, CDR1 is MNHEY, CDR2 SMNVEV (reference sequence). The CDR3 is CASSPWGGIFTGELYF. The CDR3 DNA reads TGTGCCAGCAGTCCGTGGGGCGGAATTTTCACCGGGGAGCTGTACTTC.

This clonotype has at least ten counts. The CDR3 DNA follows: TGTGCCAGCAGCCGGGTTGAAGATACGCAGTATTTT. It is translated as CASSRVEDTQYF. The rearrangement uses TRBV4-2 and TRBJ2-3; D remains unclear. Trimming left V 4 bases short and J 5 bases short, with 7 bases between. Germline CDR1 LGHNA, CDR2 YNFKEQ. This CDR3 spans 12 amino acids.

J is TRBJ2-3 and V is TRBV12-3 or TRBV12-4, with 13 positions matching TRBD2. TRBJ2-1 matches the DNA end more closely, so the J call is doubtful. The CDR3 runs to 15 residues. The CDR3 region is CASSQLAGGPSEQFF. The CDR3 nucleotides read TGTGCCAGCAGCCAACTAGCGGGGGGGCCTAGTGAGCAGTTCTTC.

This clonotype was seen only once. J is TRBJ2-3 and V is TRBV11-3, with TRBD2 identical over 15 bases. CDR3 size: 17 residues. CDR1 is SGHNT, CDR2 YENEEA, per germline. V shed 4 bases, J shed 0 bases, and the junction held 2 bases outside the gene matches. CDR3 amino acids: CASSWGTSGRSTDTQYF. In nucleotides, the CDR3 is TGTGCCAGCAGCTGGGGGACTAGCGGGAGGAGCACAGATACGCAGTATTTT.

The V call is TRBV7-2, the J call TRBJ2-5, with D unclear. The J call is doubtful: the DNA matches TRBJ1-2 better. Germline V gives CDR1 SGHTA, CDR2 FQGNSA. This CDR3 is built from 13 residues. The CDR3 loop reads CASTPRANYGYTF. In nucleotides, the CDR3 is TGTGCCAGCACCCCTCGTGCTAACTATGGCTACACCTTC.

This clonotype is labeled medium-sized. V and J are TRBV4-1 and TRBJ2-5; maybe TRBD2 (6 bases). V lost 4 bases to trimming and J lost 5 bases, with 17 bases between them. This CDR3 region has 15 residues. Germline CDR1 and CDR2: MGHRA and YSYEKL. In DNA, the CDR3 is TGCGCCAGCAGCCCGGGAGATGACCCCCGTGAGACCCAGTACTTC. Amino acids: CASSPGDDPRETQYF.

This clonotype was observed a single time. CDR3 in DNA: TGTGCCAGCAGTTACTACCAGGGGGGAGGAGAGACCCAGTACTTC. This sequence encodes CASSYYQGGGETQYF. The chain recombines TRBV6-2 or TRBV6-3 with TRBJ2-5; D is possibly TRBD1 (7 bases). Per germline, CDR1 MNHEY and CDR2 SVGEGT. V dropped 1 base and J dropped 4 bases, with 13 bases sitting between them. CDR3 length: 15 residues.

This clonotype showed up many times. The chain couples TRBV5-1 to TRBJ2-7; the D is unclear. The CDR3 is 12 amino acids. Trimming removed 3 bases at V and 3 bases at J, with 7 bases between. CDR1 is SGHRS, CDR2 YFSETQ, per germline. This chain's CDR3 is CASSSQYYEQYF. CDR3 in DNA: TGCGCCAGCAGCTCCCAGTACTACGAGCAGTACTTC.

The chain employs TRBV7-3 and TRBJ2-4, with 11 bases aligning to TRBD2. The CDR3 extends over 19 amino acids. V dropped 3 bases and J dropped 13; count of bases not matched to a gene: 23. Looked up from germline, CDR1 is SGHTA and CDR2 is FQGTGA. Here the CDR3 reads CASSFLAGGPLSSYNEQYF. The CDR3 coding sequence is TGTGCCAGCAGCTTCTTAGCGGGAGGGCCGTTGAGCTCCTACAATGAGCAGTACTTC.

The CDR3 spells CASSLDRDRGEFF. The DNA of the CDR3 is TGTGCCAGCAGCTTAGACCGGGACAGGGGTGAGTTCTTC. J is TRBJ2-1 and V is TRBV7-4; 10 bases are shared with TRBD1. The germline V gene encodes CDR1 SGHVT and CDR2 SQSDAQ. The CDR3 is 13 amino acids. V lost 1 base, J lost 14 bases, and 5 bases stayed unmatched.

There are a few counts of this clonotype. The rearrangement joins TRBV20-1 to TRBJ1-2; TRBD1 might be the D (5 bases). The CDR3 runs to 12 residues. V gave up 6 bases and J gave up 4 bases, with 12 bases separating them. Germline V gene sequence: CDR1 DFQATT, CDR2 SNEGSKA (reference sequence). The CDR3 nucleotides read TGCAGTGCCTTGACAGAATTCTATGGCTACACCTTC. Translating it yields CSALTEFYGYTF.

This clonotype was seen a handful of times. This sequence joins TRBV5-1 and TRBJ2-3, with 7 nucleotides matching TRBD2. The CDR3 consists of 16 residues. With 1 base clipped from V and 2 bases from J, the junction kept 7 bases outside the gene matches. The germline CDR1 and CDR2 sequences are SGHRS and YFSETQ. This chain's CDR3 is CASSLNGRVFTDTQYF. As DNA, the CDR3 is TGCGCCAGCAGCTTGAATGGGAGGGTCTTCACAGATACGCAGTATTTT.

This chain connects TRBV7-2 to TRBJ2-5, with D possibly matching TRBD2 (6 bases). Trimming removed 2 bases from V and 7 bases from J, with 11 bases in between. This CDR3 comprises 13 residues. The germline gives CDR1 SGHTA, CDR2 FQGNSA. The CDR3 DNA sequence: TGTGCCAGCAGCTTATTGCGGGGCTGGACCCAGTACTTC. Protein product: CASSLLRGWTQYF.

This clonotype was recorded many times. The CDR3: CASSIDLGLYYEQYF. The CDR3 region has the DNA TGTGCCAGTAGTATAGATCTCGGTCTCTACTACGAGCAGTACTTC. J is TRBJ2-5 and V is TRBV19; D gene ambiguous. The J call may be incorrect, as the DNA end agrees better with TRBJ2-7. Germline V CDR1 and CDR2: LNHDA, SQIVND (reference sequence). CDR3 length: 15 residues.

This clonotype is medium-sized in the sample. The chain joins TRBV7-8 to TRBJ2-5, with 15 nucleotides matching TRBD2. The CDR3 is 18 residues long. Losses at the gene ends were 1 base for V and 1 base for J; bases not matched to a gene: 4. CDR1 and CDR2 (germline): SGHVS, FQNEAQ. Written as DNA, the CDR3 is TGTGCCAGCAGCTTAGGTTGGGGACTAGCGGGAGGCCAAGAGACCCAGTACTTC. It specifies CASSLGWGLAGGQETQYF.

This clonotype was recorded many times. A much more abundant neighbour one base away suggests this may be a read error. The chain has TRBV6-4 and TRBJ2-5, with TRBD1 matching 7 bases. V was clipped by 5 bases and J by 11 bases; unmatched bases: 14. CDR3 length: 14 amino acids. Germline lookup yields CDR1 MRHNA and CDR2 SNTAGT. This chain's CDR3 is CASSIWTGHNEQYF. DNA of the CDR3: TGTGCCAGCAGTATTTGGACAGGACACAATGAGCAGTACTTC.

By its share, this clonotype is medium-sized. The chain couples TRBV24-1 to TRBJ2-5; D is undetermined. Trimming removed 2 bases at V and 5 bases at J, with 11 bases between. The CDR3 contains 14 residues. The germline V gene encodes CDR1 KGHDR and CDR2 SFDVKD. The CDR3 reads CATSDYGPQETQYF. In DNA form, the CDR3 reads TGTGCCACCAGTGATTATGGGCCACAGGAGACCCAGTACTTC.

As for this clonotype: The missing conserved phenylalanine or tryptophan at the end of this CDR3 makes a read error likely. No DNA is shown, since the ends of the CDR3 on it are uncertain; the CDR3 is the one TCRdb lists. V is TRBV6-4 and J is TRBJ1-1. The CDR3 length is 17 residues, termini included. Per the germline V gene, CDR1 is MRHNA and CDR2 is SNTAGT. The CDR3 reads CAIRPGTSNSTSSTSGQ.